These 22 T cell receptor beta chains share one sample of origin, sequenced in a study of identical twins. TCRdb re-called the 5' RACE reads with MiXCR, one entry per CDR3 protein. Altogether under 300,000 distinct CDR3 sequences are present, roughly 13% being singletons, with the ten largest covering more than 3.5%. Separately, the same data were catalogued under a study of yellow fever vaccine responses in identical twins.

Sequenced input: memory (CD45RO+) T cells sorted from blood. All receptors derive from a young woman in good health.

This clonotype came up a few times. The CDR3 here is CASSLLAGATDTQYF. The CDR3 DNA follows: TGCGCCAGCAGCCTACTAGCGGGGGCCACAGATACGCAGTATTTT. The J gene is TRBJ2-3, the V gene TRBV5-1, with 11 nucleotides matching TRBD2. This CDR3 comprises 15 residues. V trimming: 4 bases; J trimming: 2 bases; junction bases outside the gene matches: 3. CDR1 and CDR2 from the germline V gene are SGHRS and YFSETQ.

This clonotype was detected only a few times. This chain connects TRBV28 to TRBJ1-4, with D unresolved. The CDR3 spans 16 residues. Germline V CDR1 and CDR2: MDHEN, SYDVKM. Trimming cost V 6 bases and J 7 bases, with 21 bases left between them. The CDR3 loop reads CASSSDLTGRSEKLFF. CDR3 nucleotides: TGTGCCAGCAGCTCCGACCTTACGGGGAGGAGTGAAAAACTGTTTTTT.

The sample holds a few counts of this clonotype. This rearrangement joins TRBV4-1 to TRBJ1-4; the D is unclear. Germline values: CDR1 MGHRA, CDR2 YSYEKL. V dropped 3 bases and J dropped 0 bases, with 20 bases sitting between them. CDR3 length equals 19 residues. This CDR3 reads CASSHHVTPREATNEKLFF. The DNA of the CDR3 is TGCGCCAGCAGCCATCACGTTACCCCCCGGGAAGCAACTAATGAAAAACTGTTTTTT.

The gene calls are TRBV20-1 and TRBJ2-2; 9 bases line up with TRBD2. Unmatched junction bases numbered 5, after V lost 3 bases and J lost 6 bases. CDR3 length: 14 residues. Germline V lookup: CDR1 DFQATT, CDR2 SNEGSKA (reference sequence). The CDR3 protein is CSASPSGKAGELFF. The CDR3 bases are TGCAGTGCTAGTCCTAGCGGGAAAGCCGGGGAGCTGTTTTTT.

The CDR3 spells CASSSRDRAQETQYF. CDR3 coding DNA: TGTGCCAGCAGCTCCCGAGACCGGGCCCAAGAGACCCAGTACTTC. The rearrangement uses TRBV7-9 and TRBJ2-5; no definite D call. The CDR3 loop spans 15 amino acids. Looked up from germline, CDR1 is SEHNR and CDR2 is FQNEAQ (reference sequence). V was cut by 4 bases and J by 1 base, with 13 bases left in between.

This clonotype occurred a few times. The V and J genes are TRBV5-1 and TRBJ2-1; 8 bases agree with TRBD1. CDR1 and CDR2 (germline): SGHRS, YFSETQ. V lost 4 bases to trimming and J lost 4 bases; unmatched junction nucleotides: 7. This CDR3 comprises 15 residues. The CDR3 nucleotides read TGCGCCAGCAGCAAGACAGGGGTAGTGTACAATGAGCAGTTCTTC. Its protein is CASSKTGVVYNEQFF.

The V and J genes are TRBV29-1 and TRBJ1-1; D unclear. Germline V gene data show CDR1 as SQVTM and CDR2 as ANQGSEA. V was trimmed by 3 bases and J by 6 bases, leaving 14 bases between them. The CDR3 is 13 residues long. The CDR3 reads CSVDGEGTSEAFF. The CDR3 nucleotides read TGCAGCGTTGATGGGGAGGGTACGTCTGAAGCTTTCTTT.

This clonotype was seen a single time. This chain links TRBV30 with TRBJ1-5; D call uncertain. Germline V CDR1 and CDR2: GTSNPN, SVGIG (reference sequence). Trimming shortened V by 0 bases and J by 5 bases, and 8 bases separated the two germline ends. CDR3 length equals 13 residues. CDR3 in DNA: TGTGCCTGGAGTGTGGCAGACTATCAGCCCCAGCATTTT. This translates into CAWSVADYQPQHF.

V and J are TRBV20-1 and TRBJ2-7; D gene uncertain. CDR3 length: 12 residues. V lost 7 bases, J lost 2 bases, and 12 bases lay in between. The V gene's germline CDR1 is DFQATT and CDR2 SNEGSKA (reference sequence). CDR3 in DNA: TGCAGTGGACTCCCCGAAACCTACGAGCAGTACTTC. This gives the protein CSGLPETYEQYF.

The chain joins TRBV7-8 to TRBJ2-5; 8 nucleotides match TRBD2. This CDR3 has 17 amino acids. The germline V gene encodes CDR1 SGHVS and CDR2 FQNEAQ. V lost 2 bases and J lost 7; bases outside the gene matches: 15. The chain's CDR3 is CASSLHRQAGASGTQYF. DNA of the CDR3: TGTGCCAGCAGCTTACACCGACAAGCGGGAGCCTCGGGGACCCAGTACTTC. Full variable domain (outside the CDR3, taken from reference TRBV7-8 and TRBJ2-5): GAGVSQSPRYKVAKRGQDVALRCDPISGHVSLFWYQQALGQGPEFLTYFQNEAQLDKSGLPSDRFFAERPEGSVSTLKIQRTQQEDSAVYLCASSLHRQAGASGTQYFGPGTRLLVL.

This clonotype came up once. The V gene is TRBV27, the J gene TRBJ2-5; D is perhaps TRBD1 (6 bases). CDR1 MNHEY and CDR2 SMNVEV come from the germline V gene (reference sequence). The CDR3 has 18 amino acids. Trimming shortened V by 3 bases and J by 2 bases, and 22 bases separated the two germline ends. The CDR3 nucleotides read TGTGCCAGCAGTTTTGTACAGGGAGCCACCACAACACAAGAGACCCAGTACTTC. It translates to CASSFVQGATTTQETQYF.

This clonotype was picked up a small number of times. The CDR3 DNA reads TGCAGCGTTGTGTCAGGGAGGCAGTACTTC. It is translated as CSVVSGRQYF. The rearrangement links TRBV29-1 to TRBJ2-5, with D possibly TRBD2 on 6 matching bases. Germline V gives CDR1 SQVTM, CDR2 ANQGSEA. This CDR3 has 10 residues. Between the trimmed V and J ends, which lost 4 bases and 11 bases, there was a span of 11 bases. Together with reference TRBV29-1 and TRBJ2-5, the CDR3 gives the full variable domain: SAVISQKPSRDICQRGTSLTIQCQVDSQVTMMFWYRQQPGQSLTLIATANQGSEATYESGFVIDKFPISRPNLTFSTLTVSNMSPEDSSIYLCSVVSGRQYFGPGTRLLVL.

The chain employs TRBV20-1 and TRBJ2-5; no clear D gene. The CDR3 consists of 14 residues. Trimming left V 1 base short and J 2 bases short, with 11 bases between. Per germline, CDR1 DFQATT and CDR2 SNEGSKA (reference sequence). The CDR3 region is CSARGGGKQETQYF. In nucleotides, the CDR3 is TGCAGTGCTAGAGGGGGTGGGAAGCAAGAGACCCAGTACTTC.

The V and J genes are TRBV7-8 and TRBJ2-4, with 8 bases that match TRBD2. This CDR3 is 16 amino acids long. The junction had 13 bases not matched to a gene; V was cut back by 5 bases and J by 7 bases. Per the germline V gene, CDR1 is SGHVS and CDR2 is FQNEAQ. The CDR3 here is CASSVSWGGGTNIQYF. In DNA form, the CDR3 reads TGTGCCAGCAGCGTCAGTTGGGGCGGGGGGACGAACATTCAGTACTTC.

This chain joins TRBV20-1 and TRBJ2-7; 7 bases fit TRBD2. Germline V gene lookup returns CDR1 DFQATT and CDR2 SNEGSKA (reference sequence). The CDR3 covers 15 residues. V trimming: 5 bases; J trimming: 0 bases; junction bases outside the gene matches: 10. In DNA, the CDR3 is TGCAGTGCTCGGATCCTGGGGGGGAACTCCTACGAGCAGTACTTC. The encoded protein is CSARILGGNSYEQYF.

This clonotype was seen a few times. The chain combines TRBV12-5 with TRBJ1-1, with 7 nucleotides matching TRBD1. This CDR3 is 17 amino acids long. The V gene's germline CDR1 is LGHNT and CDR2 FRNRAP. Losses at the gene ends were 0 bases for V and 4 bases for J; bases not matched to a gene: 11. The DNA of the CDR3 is TGTGCTAGTGGTTTGGTACGGACAGGACTGAGGGGCACTGAAGCTTTCTTT. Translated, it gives CASGLVRTGLRGTEAFF.

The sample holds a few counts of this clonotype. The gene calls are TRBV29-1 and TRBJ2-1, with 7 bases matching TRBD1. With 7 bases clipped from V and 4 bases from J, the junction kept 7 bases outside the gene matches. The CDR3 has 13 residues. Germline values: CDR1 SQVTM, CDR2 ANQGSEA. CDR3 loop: CSGKTGFYNEQFF. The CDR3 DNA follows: TGCAGCGGTAAGACAGGGTTTTACAATGAGCAGTTCTTC.

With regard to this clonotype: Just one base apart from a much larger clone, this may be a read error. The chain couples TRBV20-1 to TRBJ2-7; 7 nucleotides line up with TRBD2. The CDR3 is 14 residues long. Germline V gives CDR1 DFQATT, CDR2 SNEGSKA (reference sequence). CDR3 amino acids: CSTRFGREVHEQYF. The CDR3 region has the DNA TGCAGTACTAGATTTGGTCGGGAGGTCCACGAGCAGTACTTC.

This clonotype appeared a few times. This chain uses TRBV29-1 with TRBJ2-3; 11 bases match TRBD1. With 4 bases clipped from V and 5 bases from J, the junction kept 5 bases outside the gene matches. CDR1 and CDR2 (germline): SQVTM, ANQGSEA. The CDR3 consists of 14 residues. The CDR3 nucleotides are TGCAGCGTTGGTGGACAGGGGGCTGGAGATACGCAGTATTTT. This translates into CSVGGQGAGDTQYF.

This CDR3 is CASSQTSGRADTQYF. The CDR3 nucleotides are TGTGCCAGCAGCCAGACTAGCGGGAGGGCAGATACGCAGTATTTT. This chain links TRBV4-2 with TRBJ2-3, with 14 bases aligning to TRBD2. The CDR3 consists of 15 residues. Unmatched junction bases numbered 0, after V lost 3 bases and J lost 4 bases. Germline lookup yields CDR1 LGHNA and CDR2 YNFKEQ.

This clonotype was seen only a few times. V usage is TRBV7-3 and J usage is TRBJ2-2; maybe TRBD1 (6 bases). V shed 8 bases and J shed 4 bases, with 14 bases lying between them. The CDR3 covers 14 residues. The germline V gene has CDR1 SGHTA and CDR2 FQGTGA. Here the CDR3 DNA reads TGTGCCAGCGGGCCAACAGGGTTCACCGGGGAGCTGTTTTTT. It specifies CASGPTGFTGELFF.

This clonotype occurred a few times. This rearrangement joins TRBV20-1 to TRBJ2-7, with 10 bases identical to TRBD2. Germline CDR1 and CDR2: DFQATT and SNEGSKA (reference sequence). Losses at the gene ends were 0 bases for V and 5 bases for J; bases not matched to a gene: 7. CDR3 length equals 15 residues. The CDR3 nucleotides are TGCAGTGCTAGAGATATGCTAGCGGGAGTTGACGAGCAGTACTTC. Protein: CSARDMLAGVDEQYF.